Each of the 5 T cell receptor beta chains below was sequenced from the same sample in a study of cytomegalovirus exposure and HLA in healthy donors. Primers included in the PCR were 60 Vbeta and 13 Jbeta primers. Clones were sequenced by immunoSEQ multiplex PCR, and TCRdb holds only the in-frame ones, with some missing. This sample has 120,000 or so clones, with approximately 80% found just once. Sequencing used PBMCs. The receptors were sampled from a man aged 25 to 40 in good health and CMV-seronegative.

This chain uses TRBV6-5 with TRBJ2-7; D gene unclear. With 2 bases removed from V and 0 bases from J, the gap between germline ends came to 11 bases. Germline V gene lookup returns CDR1 MNHEY and CDR2 SVGAGI. The CDR3 covers 15 residues. CDR3 loop: CASSYGATPSYEQYF. CDR3 nucleotide sequence: TGTGCCAGCAGTTACGGAGCAACGCCCTCCTACGAGCAGTACTTC.

The chain combines TRBV5-1 with TRBJ2-7, with 12 bases that match TRBD2. V was clipped by 4 bases and J by 5 bases; unmatched bases: 7. The germline V gene encodes CDR1 SGHRS and CDR2 YFSETQ. There are 15 residues in the CDR3. CDR3 loop: CASSRTSGRFDEQYF. The CDR3 DNA follows: TGCGCCAGCAGCAGAACTAGCGGGAGGTTCGACGAGCAGTACTTC.

This chain uses TRBV28 with TRBJ1-6; a weak D match, TRBD1 (6 bases). The germline V and J ends were trimmed by 5 bases and 3 bases, with 11 bases remaining between them. Germline V gene data show CDR1 as MDHEN and CDR2 as SYDVKM. The CDR3 sequence is 15 residues long. The chain's CDR3 is CASSVRGRYNSPLHF. CDR3 DNA: TGTGCCAGCAGTGTCAGGGGCCGCTATAATTCACCCCTCCACTTT.

V gene TRBV6-1 combines with J gene TRBJ2-5; tentative D call: TRBD1 (5 bases). The length of the CDR3 is 14 residues. Germline V gives CDR1 MNHNS, CDR2 SASEGT. Trimming took 2 bases from V and 2 from J, leaving 9 bases between them. CDR3 sequence: CASSEFQGQETQYF. The CDR3 region has the DNA TGTGCCAGCAGTGAATTTCAGGGACAAGAGACCCAGTACTTC.

V and J are TRBV5-4 and TRBJ2-2; D is undetermined. The CDR3 length is 13 residues. Per the germline V gene, CDR1 is SGHNT and CDR2 is YYREEE (reference sequence). Trimming pared 1 base from V and 7 bases from J, leaving 8 bases between. The CDR3 region is CASSLSRGGELFF. The DNA for the CDR3 is TGTGCCAGCAGCTTGAGTAGAGGCGGGGAGCTGTTTTTT.